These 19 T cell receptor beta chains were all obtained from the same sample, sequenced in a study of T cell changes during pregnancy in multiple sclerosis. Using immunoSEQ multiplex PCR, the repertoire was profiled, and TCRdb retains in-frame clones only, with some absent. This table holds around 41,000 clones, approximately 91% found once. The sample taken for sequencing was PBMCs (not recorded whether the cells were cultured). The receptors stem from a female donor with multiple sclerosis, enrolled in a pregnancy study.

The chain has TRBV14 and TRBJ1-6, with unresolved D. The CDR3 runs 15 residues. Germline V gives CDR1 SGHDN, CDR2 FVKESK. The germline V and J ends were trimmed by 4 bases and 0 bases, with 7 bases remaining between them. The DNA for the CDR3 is TGTGCCAGCAGCCGAGCGAGCTCCTATAATTCACCCCTCCACTTT. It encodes CASSRASSYNSPLHF.

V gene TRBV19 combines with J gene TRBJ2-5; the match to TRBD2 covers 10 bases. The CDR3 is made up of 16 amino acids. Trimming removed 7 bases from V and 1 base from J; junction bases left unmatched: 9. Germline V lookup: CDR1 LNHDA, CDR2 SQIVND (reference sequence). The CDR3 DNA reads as TGTGCCAGTAAAAGTCTAGCGGGAGCTTTCCAAGAGACCCAGTACTTC. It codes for CASKSLAGAFQETQYF.

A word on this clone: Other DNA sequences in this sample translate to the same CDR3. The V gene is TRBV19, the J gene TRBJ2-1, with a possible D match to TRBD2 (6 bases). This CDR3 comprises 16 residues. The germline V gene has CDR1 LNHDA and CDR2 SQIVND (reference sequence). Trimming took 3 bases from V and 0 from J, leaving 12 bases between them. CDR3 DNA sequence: TGTGCCAGTAGTATTAGCGGAACCGACTCCTACAATGAGCAGTTCTTC. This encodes CASSISGTDSYNEQFF.

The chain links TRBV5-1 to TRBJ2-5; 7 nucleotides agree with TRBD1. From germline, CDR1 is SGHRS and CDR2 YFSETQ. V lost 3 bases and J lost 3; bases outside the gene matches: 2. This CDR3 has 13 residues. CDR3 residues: CASSYTGEETQYF. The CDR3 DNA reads TGCGCCAGCAGCTATACAGGGGAAGAGACCCAGTACTTC.

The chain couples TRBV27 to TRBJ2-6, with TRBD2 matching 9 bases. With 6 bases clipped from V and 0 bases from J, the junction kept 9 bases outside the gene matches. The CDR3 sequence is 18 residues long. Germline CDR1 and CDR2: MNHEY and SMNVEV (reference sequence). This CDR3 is CASSPRAGGHSGANVLTF. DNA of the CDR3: TGTGCCAGCAGCCCTCGAGCGGGAGGCCACTCTGGGGCCAACGTCCTGACTTTC.

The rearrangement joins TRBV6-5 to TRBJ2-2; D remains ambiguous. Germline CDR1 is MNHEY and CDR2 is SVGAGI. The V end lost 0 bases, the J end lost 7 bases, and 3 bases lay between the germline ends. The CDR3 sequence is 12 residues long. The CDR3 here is CASSYSVGELFF. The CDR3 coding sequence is TGTGCCAGCAGTTACTCTGTCGGGGAGCTGTTTTTT.

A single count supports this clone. CDR3 region: CASSLGQFSNYGYTF. As DNA, the CDR3 is TGTGCCAGCAGCCTCGGACAGTTTTCTAACTATGGCTACACCTTC. This chain links TRBV7-2 with TRBJ1-2; possible D gene TRBD1, 6 bases. The germline V gene has CDR1 SGHTA and CDR2 FQGNSA. V lost 5 bases to trimming and J lost 0 bases, with 13 bases between them. The CDR3 is 15 residues long.

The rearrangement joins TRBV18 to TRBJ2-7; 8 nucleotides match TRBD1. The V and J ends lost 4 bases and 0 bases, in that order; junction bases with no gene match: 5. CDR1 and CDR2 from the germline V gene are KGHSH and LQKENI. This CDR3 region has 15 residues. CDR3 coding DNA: TGTGCCAGCTCACGGACAGGGAAAAGCTCCTACGAGCAGTACTTC. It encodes CASSRTGKSSYEQYF.

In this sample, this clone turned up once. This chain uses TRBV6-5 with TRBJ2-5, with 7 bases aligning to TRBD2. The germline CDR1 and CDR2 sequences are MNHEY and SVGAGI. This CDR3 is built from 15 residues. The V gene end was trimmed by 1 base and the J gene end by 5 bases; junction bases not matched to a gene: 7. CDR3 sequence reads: CASSYFGLGGETQYF. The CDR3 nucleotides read TGTGCCAGCAGTTACTTCGGACTAGGAGGGGAGACCCAGTACTTC.

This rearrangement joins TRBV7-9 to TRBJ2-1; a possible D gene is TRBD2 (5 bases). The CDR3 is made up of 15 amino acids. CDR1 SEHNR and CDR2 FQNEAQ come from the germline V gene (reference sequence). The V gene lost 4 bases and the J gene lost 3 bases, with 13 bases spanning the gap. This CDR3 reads CASSSGNSIYNEQFF. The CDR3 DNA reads TGTGCCAGCAGCTCCGGGAACTCGATCTACAATGAGCAGTTCTTC.

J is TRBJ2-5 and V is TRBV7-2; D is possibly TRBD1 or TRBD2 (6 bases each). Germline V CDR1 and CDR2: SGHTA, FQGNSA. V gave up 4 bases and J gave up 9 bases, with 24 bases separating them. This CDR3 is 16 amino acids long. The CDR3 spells CASSSAGGGNSEAQYF. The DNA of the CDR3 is TGTGCCAGCAGCTCCGCCGGGGGCGGGAATTCCGAAGCCCAGTACTTC.

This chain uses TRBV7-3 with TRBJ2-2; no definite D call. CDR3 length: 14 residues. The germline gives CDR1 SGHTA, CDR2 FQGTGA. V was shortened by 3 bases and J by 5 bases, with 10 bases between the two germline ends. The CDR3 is CASSFSPGTGELFF. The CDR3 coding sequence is TGTGCCAGCAGCTTTTCTCCTGGAACCGGGGAGCTGTTTTTT.

This chain's CDR3 is CASSLGQQETQYF. CDR3 bases: TGTGCCAGCAGTTTGGGACAGCAAGAGACCCAGTACTTC. The V call is TRBV28, the J call TRBJ2-5; 7 nucleotides line up with TRBD1. Looked up from germline, CDR1 is MDHEN and CDR2 is SYDVKM. This CDR3 has 13 amino acids. The junction had 0 bases not matched to a gene; V was cut back by 3 bases and J by 2 bases. Together with reference TRBV28 and TRBJ2-5, the CDR3 gives the full variable domain: DVKVTQSSRYLVKRTGEKVFLECVQDMDHENMFWYRQDPGLGLRLIYFSYDVKMKEKGDIPEGYSVSREKKERFSLILESASTNQTSMYLCASSLGQQETQYFGPGTRLLVL.

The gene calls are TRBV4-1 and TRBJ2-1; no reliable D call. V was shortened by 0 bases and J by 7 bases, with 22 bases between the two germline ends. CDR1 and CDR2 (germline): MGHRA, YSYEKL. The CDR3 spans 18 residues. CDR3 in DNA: TGCGCCAGCAGCCAAGATGCCCCCGGAGCCTCTTGGGTTAATGAGCAGTTCTTC. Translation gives CASSQDAPGASWVNEQFF.

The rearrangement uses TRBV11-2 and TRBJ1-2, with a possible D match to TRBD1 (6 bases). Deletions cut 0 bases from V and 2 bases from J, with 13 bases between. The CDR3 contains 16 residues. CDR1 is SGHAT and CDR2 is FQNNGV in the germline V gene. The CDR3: CASSLDYAGANYGYTF. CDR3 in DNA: TGTGCCAGCAGCTTAGATTATGCGGGGGCGAACTATGGCTACACCTTC.

CDR3 nucleotides: TGTGCCTGGAGTACTCGGAGGAACACTGAAGCTTTCTTT. It yields the protein CAWSTRRNTEAFF. The chain carries TRBV30 and TRBJ1-1; no clear D gene. Trimming left V 2 bases short and J 1 base short, with 8 bases between. The germline gives CDR1 GTSNPN, CDR2 SVGIG (reference sequence). The CDR3 is made up of 13 amino acids. The entire variable domain, with the rest obtained from reference TRBV30 and TRBJ1-1, is as follows: SQTIHQWPATLVQPVGSPLSLECTVEGTSNPNLYWYRQAAGRGLQLLFYSVGIGQISSEVPQNLSASRPQDRQFILSSKKLLLSDSGFYLCAWSTRRNTEAFFGQGTRLTVV.

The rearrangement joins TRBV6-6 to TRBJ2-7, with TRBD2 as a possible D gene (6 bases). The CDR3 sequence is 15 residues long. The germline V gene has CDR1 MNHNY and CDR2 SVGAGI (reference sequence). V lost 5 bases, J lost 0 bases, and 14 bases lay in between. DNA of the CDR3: TGTGCCAGCAGTACTGGGACTCCTAGCTCCTACGAGCAGTACTTC. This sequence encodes CASSTGTPSSYEQYF.

The CDR3 DNA reads as TGTGCCAGCAGCGGAGGGACTAGCGGGAAGAGCTCCTACGAGCAGTACTTC. Translated, it gives CASSGGTSGKSSYEQYF. V gene TRBV2 combines with J gene TRBJ2-7; 13 bases line up with TRBD2. The CDR3 sequence is 17 residues long. Germline CDR1 and CDR2: SNHLY and FYNNEI. V lost 6 bases to trimming and J lost 0 bases; unmatched junction nucleotides: 8.

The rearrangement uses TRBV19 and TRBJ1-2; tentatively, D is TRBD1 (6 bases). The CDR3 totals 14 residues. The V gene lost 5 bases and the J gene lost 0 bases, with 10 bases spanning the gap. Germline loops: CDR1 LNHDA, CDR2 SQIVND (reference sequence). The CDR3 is CASSWQGPNYGYTF. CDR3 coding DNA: TGTGCCAGTAGTTGGCAGGGGCCTAACTATGGCTACACCTTC.